This is a list of T cell receptor beta chains from one sample in a study of blood T cell repertoires in COVID-19. Sequenced by immunoSEQ multiplex PCR; TCRdb stores in-frame clones only, minus some. Of about 160,000 clones in the sample, approximately 87% are singletons; the top ten hold 4.4%. The sample taken for sequencing was PBMCs or T cells enriched from blood (not recorded which). The receptors come from a woman aged 45-60 years who had recovered from COVID-19. Each CDR3 is given with its conserved first and last residue. Each record gives: D gene, V gene, clone size, J gene, CDR3 DNA, CDR3 protein. A D gene is named only where the DNA matches it firmly. For some rows the clone size is stated as once, few or many, or as a class when expanded; others skip it.

D gene: .; V gene: TRBV19; clone size: .; J gene: TRBJ1-3; CDR3 DNA: TGTGCCAGCGTCCTCCGGAGCTCTGGAAACACCATATATTTT; CDR3 protein: CASVLRSSGNTIYF
D gene: .; V gene: TRBV5-1; clone size: .; J gene: TRBJ2-3; CDR3 DNA: TGCGCCAGCAGCTTGGCCTCCAGTTCAGATACGCAGTATTTT; CDR3 protein: CASSLASSSDTQYF
D gene: TRBD2; V gene: TRBV27; clone size: .; J gene: TRBJ2-1; CDR3 DNA: TGTGCCAGCAGCGATTGGAGCGGGGGGCTTTTGAATGCCCACAATGAGCAGTTCTTC; CDR3 protein: CASSDWSGGLLNAHNEQFF
D gene: .; V gene: TRBV29-1; clone size: .; J gene: TRBJ2-1; CDR3 DNA: TGCAGCGCAACGACAGAGCGCAATGAGCAGTTCTTC; CDR3 protein: CSATTERNEQFF
D gene: .; V gene: TRBV28; clone size: .; J gene: TRBJ1-3; CDR3 DNA: TGTGCCAGCCGGGACACGCTCGGAAACACCATATATTTT; CDR3 protein: CASRDTLGNTIYF
D gene: .; V gene: TRBV13; clone size: .; J gene: TRBJ2-1; CDR3 DNA: TGTGCCAGCGCCTTCCGGGGGTCATACAATGAGCAGTTCTTC; CDR3 protein: CASAFRGSYNEQFF
D gene: .; V gene: TRBV19; clone size: few; J gene: TRBJ2-3; CDR3 DNA: TGTGCCAGTAGGGAGAGCGGAGCTCGCACAGATACGCAGTATTTT; CDR3 protein: CASRESGARTDTQYF
D gene: .; V gene: TRBV18; clone size: .; J gene: TRBJ1-6; CDR3 DNA: TGTGCCAGCTCACCAAGCAGTGGAGGCCGGTATTCACCCCTCCACTTT; CDR3 protein: CASSPSSGGRYSPLHF
D gene: .; V gene: TRBV2; clone size: .; J gene: TRBJ1-1; CDR3 DNA: TGTGCCAGCAGTGACTATCGGGGGGGGTGGCACACTGAAGCTTTCTTT; CDR3 protein: CASSDYRGGWHTEAFF
D gene: .; V gene: TRBV18; clone size: few; J gene: TRBJ1-3; CDR3 DNA: TGTGCCAGCTCAGTCGGGGACTCTGGAAACACCATATATTTT; CDR3 protein: CASSVGDSGNTIYF
D gene: TRBD2; V gene: TRBV5-1; clone size: .; J gene: TRBJ2-3; CDR3 DNA: TGCGCCAGCAGCCCTTATTCGACTAGCGAGACTAGCACAGATACGCAGTATTTT; CDR3 protein: CASSPYSTSETSTDTQYF
D gene: .; V gene: TRBV4-1; clone size: .; J gene: TRBJ1-5; CDR3 DNA: TGCGCCAGCAGCCGAGGCTTACACGGGGAGCCCCAGCATTTT; CDR3 protein: CASSRGLHGEPQHF
D gene: .; V gene: TRBV9; clone size: .; J gene: TRBJ1-5; CDR3 DNA: TGTGCCAGCAGCGTGGGGGGTAGTCAGCCCCAGCATTTT; CDR3 protein: CASSVGGSQPQHF
D gene: TRBD1; V gene: TRBV30; clone size: .; J gene: TRBJ1-5; CDR3 DNA: TGTGCCTGGAGTGGCTCAGGGGGGCGGCAGCCCCAGCATTTT; CDR3 protein: CAWSGSGGRQPQHF
D gene: TRBD1; V gene: TRBV19; clone size: .; J gene: TRBJ2-4; CDR3 DNA: TGTGCCAGTAGTATATTTGGACAGGGGACCATTCAGTACTTC; CDR3 protein: CASSIFGQGTIQYF
D gene: .; V gene: TRBV6-1; clone size: .; J gene: TRBJ2-5; CDR3 DNA: TGTGCCAGCAGTGACAGGGCCCTGGGAAGGGAGACCCAGTACTTC; CDR3 protein: CASSDRALGRETQYF
D gene: TRBD2; V gene: TRBV7-9; clone size: .; J gene: TRBJ2-5; CDR3 DNA: TGTGCCAGCAGCTTAGAGGGGACTAGCCATCTCCAAGAGACCCAGTACTTC; CDR3 protein: CASSLEGTSHLQETQYF
D gene: TRBD2; V gene: TRBV27; clone size: .; J gene: TRBJ2-1; CDR3 DNA: TGTGCCAGCAGTTTGTCCATAGCGGGAGCGACCTACAATGAGCAGTTCTTC; CDR3 protein: CASSLSIAGATYNEQFF
D gene: TRBD1; V gene: TRBV28; clone size: .; J gene: TRBJ1-2; CDR3 DNA: TGTGCCAGCAGTTTAAGACGGACAGGGACCCTCTTC; CDR3 protein: CASSLRRTGTLF
D gene: .; V gene: TRBV2; clone size: .; J gene: TRBJ2-2; CDR3 DNA: TGTGCCAGCAGTGAACAGGGGGGAACCTACACCGGGGAGCTGTTTTTT; CDR3 protein: CASSEQGGTYTGELFF
D gene: .; V gene: TRBV3-1/TRBV3-2; clone size: .; J gene: TRBJ1-6; CDR3 DNA: TGTGCCAGCAGCCAAGATACGAGGAGGGCCTATAATTCACCCCTCCACTTT; CDR3 protein: CASSQDTRRAYNSPLHF
D gene: .; V gene: TRBV7-9; clone size: .; J gene: TRBJ1-5; CDR3 DNA: TGTGCCAGCAGCTCAAAGAGGACAGCTAGCAATCAGCCCCAGCATTTT; CDR3 protein: CASSSKRTASNQPQHF
D gene: TRBD2; V gene: TRBV5-1; clone size: once; J gene: TRBJ2-5; CDR3 DNA: TGCGCCAGCAGCTTGGGCACGGGGGGGCAAGAGACCCAGTACTTC; CDR3 protein: CASSLGTGGQETQYF
D gene: .; V gene: TRBV27; clone size: .; J gene: TRBJ2-5; CDR3 DNA: TGTGCCAGCAGTTTTTTGTCTCTCCCTCGAGGTGGAGGGCCTCAAGAGACCCAGTACTTC; CDR3 protein: CASSFLSLPRGGGPQETQYF
D gene: .; V gene: TRBV6-5; clone size: .; J gene: TRBJ1-2; CDR3 DNA: TGTGCCAGCAGCCAACAGGACAATTATGGCTACACCTTC; CDR3 protein: CASSQQDNYGYTF
D gene: TRBD1; V gene: TRBV7-2; clone size: .; J gene: TRBJ2-3; CDR3 DNA: TGTGCCAGCAGCTCCCAGCCACCAGGGGGCGGCACAGATACGCAGTATTTT; CDR3 protein: CASSSQPPGGGTDTQYF
D gene: .; V gene: TRBV29-1; clone size: .; J gene: TRBJ1-1; CDR3 DNA: TGCAGCGTTGTCAGGGCCCTTGAAGGCACTGAAGCTTTCTTT; CDR3 protein: CSVVRALEGTEAFF
D gene: TRBD1; V gene: TRBV18; clone size: .; J gene: TRBJ1-4; CDR3 DNA: TGTGCCAGCTCACCAAGGACAGGGGGCGCGTCGGCTAATGAAAAACTGTTTTTT; CDR3 protein: CASSPRTGGASANEKLFF
D gene: .; V gene: TRBV10-3; clone size: .; J gene: TRBJ1-3; CDR3 DNA: TGTGCCATCAAACAGCCCTCTGGAAACACCATATATTTT; CDR3 protein: CAIKQPSGNTIYF
D gene: TRBD1; V gene: TRBV27; clone size: .; J gene: TRBJ2-1; CDR3 DNA: TGTGCCAGCAGTTTGGGCTGGACAGGGGGTCATTGGGAGCAGTTCTTC; CDR3 protein: CASSLGWTGGHWEQFF
D gene: TRBD1; V gene: TRBV7-2; clone size: .; J gene: TRBJ1-4; CDR3 DNA: TGTGCCAGCAGCTGGGCGGGGGGACAGGGAGAAAAACTGTTTTTT; CDR3 protein: CASSWAGGQGEKLFF